This TCR beta chain was sequenced for a study of blood T cell repertoires in COVID-19. Study background: COVID-19 samples from acute and convalescent phases originated in the United States, Italy and Spain. Nucleic acid was either cDNA or gDNA, and it came from T cells, B-cell-depleted T cells, or PBMCs.

The repertoire was sequenced with immunoSEQ multiplex PCR; TCRdb's copy has only in-frame clones and lacks some. The sample records approximately 670,000 clones, around 90% being singletons. Trimming took off 4 bases at V and 1 base at J, with 14 bases between the two ends. CDR1 and CDR2 from the germline V gene are MNHEY and SVGEGT. The CDR3 is 15 residues long. The sequenced sample consisted of peripheral blood. The sequence came from a woman younger than 30 with acute or convalescent COVID-19. The chain combines TRBV6-2 or TRBV6-3 with TRBJ2-7, with D possibly matching TRBD1 (7 bases). Here the CDR3 DNA reads TGTGCCAGCAGTTGGGGGGACAGTTCTTCCTACGAGCAGTACTTC. It yields the protein CASSWGDSSSYEQYF.